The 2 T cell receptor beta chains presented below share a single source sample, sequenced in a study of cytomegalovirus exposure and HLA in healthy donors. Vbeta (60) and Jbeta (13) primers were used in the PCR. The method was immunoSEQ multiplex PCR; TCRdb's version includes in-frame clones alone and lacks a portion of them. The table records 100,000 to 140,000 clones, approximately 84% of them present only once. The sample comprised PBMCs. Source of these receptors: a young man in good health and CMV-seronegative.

The CDR3 loop is CSVVPGPDTQYF. In DNA form, the CDR3 reads TGCAGCGTCGTACCGGGTCCAGATACGCAGTATTTT. The chain combines TRBV29-1 with TRBJ2-3; D gene unclear. Per germline, CDR1 SQVTM and CDR2 ANQGSEA. This CDR3 is built from 12 residues. Deletions cut 6 bases from V and 4 bases from J, with 11 bases between.

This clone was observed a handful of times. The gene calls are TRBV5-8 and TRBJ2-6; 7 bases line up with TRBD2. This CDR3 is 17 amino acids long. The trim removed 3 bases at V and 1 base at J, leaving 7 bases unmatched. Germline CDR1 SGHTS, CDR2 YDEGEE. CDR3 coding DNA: TGTGCCAGCAGCTCCGGGACGGGGGGATCTGGGGCCAACGTCCTGACTTTC. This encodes CASSSGTGGSGANVLTF. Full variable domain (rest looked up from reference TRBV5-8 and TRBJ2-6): EAGVTQSPTHLIKTRGQQATLRCSPISGHTSVYWYQQALGLGLQFLLWYDEGEERNRGNFPPRFSGRQFPNYSSELNVNALELEDSALYLCASSSGTGGSGANVLTFGAGSRLTVL.